The 9 T cell receptor beta chains below all came from one sample that was sequenced in a study of shared clonotypes between healthy human individuals. Method: immunoSEQ multiplex PCR; TCRdb's copy keeps in-frame clones and lacks some. The sample records about 2.3 million clones, under 95% being singletons. Sequencing was carried out using naive CD4+ T cells from PBMCs. Subset: CD45RA+ positively selected. Receptors were obtained from a man aged 18 to 29 in good health. Some clones in this sample may be carry-over from other donors' samples.

V gene TRBV29-1 combines with J gene TRBJ2-5; 9 bases line up with TRBD2. The germline V gene encodes CDR1 SQVTM and CDR2 ANQGSEA. Germline trimming cut 1 base from V and 5 bases from J; bases unmatched to any gene: 8. The CDR3 totals 15 residues. The CDR3: CSVEGGSGSWETQYF. The DNA of the CDR3 is TGCAGCGTTGAAGGGGGTAGCGGGAGTTGGGAGACCCAGTACTTC.

This chain uses TRBV7-9 with TRBJ1-6, with TRBD1 identical over 9 bases. The length of the CDR3 is 16 residues. Looked up from germline, CDR1 is SEHNR and CDR2 is FQNEAQ (reference sequence). The V and J ends lost 3 bases and 9 bases, in that order; junction bases with no gene match: 9. The CDR3 spells CASSFGLGTGTSPLHF. Written as DNA, the CDR3 is TGTGCCAGCAGCTTTGGCTTGGGGACAGGGACTTCACCCCTCCACTTT.

The chain links TRBV6-6 to TRBJ2-7; D may match TRBD1 or TRBD2 (5 bases each). V shed 8 bases and J shed 5 bases, with 16 bases lying between them. Per the germline V gene, CDR1 is MNHNY and CDR2 is SVGAGI (reference sequence). CDR3 length equals 13 residues. The CDR3 DNA reads as TGTGCCAGCGGGGGACGGGCTCCCCACGAGCAGTACTTC. Protein sequence: CASGGRAPHEQYF.

J is TRBJ1-2 and V is TRBV28; 8 nucleotides agree with TRBD1. The germline V gene encodes CDR1 MDHEN and CDR2 SYDVKM. The CDR3 has 17 residues. V gave up 4 bases and J gave up 4 bases; unmatched junction bases: 14. The CDR3 nucleotides read TGTGCCAGCAGTTCACTCCTTTGGGGACAGGTTGCCTATGGCTACACCTTC. Translation gives CASSSLLWGQVAYGYTF.

The V and J genes are TRBV5-1 and TRBJ2-1; TRBD2 agrees at 10 bases. CDR1 is SGHRS and CDR2 is YFSETQ in the germline V gene. The CDR3 runs 15 residues. V was clipped by 7 bases and J by 5 bases; unmatched bases: 9. The CDR3, as DNA: TGCGCCAGCGGCGGAATAGCGGGAGGCAACAATGAGCAGTTCTTC. Translated: CASGGIAGGNNEQFF.

Turning to this clone: The sample carries other DNA sequences with the same CDR3. The chain combines TRBV5-1 with TRBJ1-3; D ambiguous. This CDR3 is 15 amino acids long. In germline, CDR1 is SGHRS, CDR2 YFSETQ. V lost 4 bases to trimming and J lost 0 bases, with 11 bases between them. The CDR3 loop is CASSPDGSSGNTIYF. The CDR3, as DNA: TGCGCCAGCAGCCCGGACGGGAGCTCTGGAAACACCATATATTTT.

The V gene is TRBV27, the J gene TRBJ1-1, with 9 positions matching TRBD1. The V gene's germline CDR1 is MNHEY and CDR2 SMNVEV (reference sequence). The ends lost 3 bases at V and 4 bases at J; junction bases unmatched: 6. CDR3 size: 15 residues. The CDR3 DNA reads TGTGCCAGCAGTTTTCGGGACAGGGTGCCCACTGAAGCTTTCTTT. Residues: CASSFRDRVPTEAFF.

V gene TRBV10-3 combines with J gene TRBJ2-5, with 7 nucleotides matching TRBD1. Germline values: CDR1 ENHRY, CDR2 SYGVKD. This CDR3 spans 13 amino acids. Unmatched junction bases numbered 2, after V lost 3 bases and J lost 4 bases. CDR3 sequence reads: CAISEGGPETQYF. DNA of the CDR3: TGTGCCATCAGTGAAGGGGGCCCAGAGACCCAGTACTTC.

This chain links TRBV28 with TRBJ2-2; 9 nucleotides match TRBD1. V trimming: 8 bases; J trimming: 5 bases; junction bases outside the gene matches: 12. The germline V gene encodes CDR1 MDHEN and CDR2 SYDVKM. This CDR3 region has 16 residues. As DNA, the CDR3 is TGTGCCAGCCATTACCTACCGGGACAGGGAACCGGGGAGCTGTTTTTT. This encodes CASHYLPGQGTGELFF.